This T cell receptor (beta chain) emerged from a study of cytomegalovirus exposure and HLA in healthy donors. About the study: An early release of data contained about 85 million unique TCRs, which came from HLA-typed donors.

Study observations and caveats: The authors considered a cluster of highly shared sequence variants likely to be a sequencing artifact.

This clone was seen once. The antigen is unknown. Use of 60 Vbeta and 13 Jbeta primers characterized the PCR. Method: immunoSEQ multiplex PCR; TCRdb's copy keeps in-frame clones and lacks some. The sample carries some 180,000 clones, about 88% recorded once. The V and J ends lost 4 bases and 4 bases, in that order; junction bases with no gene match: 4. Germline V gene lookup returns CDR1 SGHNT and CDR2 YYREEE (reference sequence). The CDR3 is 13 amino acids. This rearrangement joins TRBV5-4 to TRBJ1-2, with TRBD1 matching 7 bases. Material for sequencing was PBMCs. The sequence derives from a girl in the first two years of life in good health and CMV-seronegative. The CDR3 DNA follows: TGTGCCAGCAGCCTCGGGACAGTCTATGGCTACACCTTC. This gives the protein CASSLGTVYGYTF.